A single sample gave rise to the 3 T cell receptor beta chains below, sequenced in a study of blood T cell repertoires in COVID-19. Generated by immunoSEQ multiplex PCR, the TCRdb table keeps only in-frame clones and is missing some. The sample includes 140,000 or so clones, around 87% of them seen just once. Material for sequencing was PBMCs or T cells enriched from blood (not recorded which). The source is a man in his sixties who had recovered from COVID-19.

This clone was counted between two and nine times. For the CDR3, the DNA is TGCAGCGTGGGGACAGGGAGAGGGGGAGAGACCCAGTACTTC. As protein: CSVGTGRGGETQYF. The rearrangement links TRBV29-1 to TRBJ2-5; 9 nucleotides agree with TRBD1. In germline, CDR1 is SQVTM, CDR2 ANQGSEA. The CDR3 consists of 14 residues. Unmatched junction bases numbered 9, after V lost 6 bases and J lost 4 bases.

The chain carries TRBV28 and TRBJ2-2; TRBD1 aligns across 10 bases. The V segment lost 6 bases and the J segment 7 bases; nucleotides outside the gene matches: 5. The germline V gene encodes CDR1 MDHEN and CDR2 SYDVKM. The length of the CDR3 is 14 residues. The DNA of the CDR3 is TGTGCCAGCAGGCAGACAGGGGGCTTCGGGGAGCTGTTTTTT. This codes for CASRQTGGFGELFF.

The chain couples TRBV7-9 to TRBJ2-7; TRBD1 might be the D (5 bases). Germline values: CDR1 SEHNR, CDR2 FQNEAQ (reference sequence). The CDR3 length is 13 residues. V lost 5 bases and J lost 2, with 10 bases in between. This CDR3 is CASSQGEAYEQYF. CDR3 in DNA: TGTGCCAGCAGCCAAGGGGAAGCCTACGAGCAGTACTTC.